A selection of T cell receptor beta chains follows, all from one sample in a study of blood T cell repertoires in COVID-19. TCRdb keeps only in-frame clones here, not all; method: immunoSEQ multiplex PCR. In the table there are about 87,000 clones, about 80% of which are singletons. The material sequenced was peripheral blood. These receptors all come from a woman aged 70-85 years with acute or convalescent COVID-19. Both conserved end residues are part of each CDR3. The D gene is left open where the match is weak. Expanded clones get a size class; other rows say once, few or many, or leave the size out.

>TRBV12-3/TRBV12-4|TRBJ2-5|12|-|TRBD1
TGTGCCAGCAGTTTAGGACAGGGGACCCAGTACTTC
CASSLGQGTQYF
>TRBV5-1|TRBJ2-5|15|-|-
TGCGCCAGCAGCTTGGTGATGGCAGGGGAAGAGACCCAGTACTTC
CASSLVMAGEETQYF
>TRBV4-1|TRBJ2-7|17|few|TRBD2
TGCGCCAGCAGCCAAGACGGTTGGACTAGCGGAGTTTACGAGCAGTACTTC
CASSQDGWTSGVYEQYF
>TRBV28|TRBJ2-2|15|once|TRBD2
TGTGCCAGCAGTTTCGGGGGGGCGAACACCGGGGAGCTGTTTTTT
CASSFGGANTGELFF
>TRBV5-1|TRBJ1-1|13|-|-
TGCGCCAGCAGCTCCGAGGGGAACACTGAAGCTTTCTTT
CASSSEGNTEAFF
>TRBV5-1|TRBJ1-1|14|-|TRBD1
TGCGCCAGCAGTGGGCGGACAGGGGTCACTGAAGCTTTCTTT
CASSGRTGVTEAFF
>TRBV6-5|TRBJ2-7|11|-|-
TGTGCCAGCAGTTACGGGGCCGAGCAGTACTTC
CASSYGAEQYF
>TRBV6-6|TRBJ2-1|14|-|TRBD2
TGTGCCAGCAGTTACGGGACTAGCGGGGAGGGGCAGTTCTTC
CASSYGTSGEGQFF
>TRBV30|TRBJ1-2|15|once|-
TGTGCCTGGAGTGTGCAGGGGCAAGCTAACTATGGCTACACCTTC
CAWSVQGQANYGYTF
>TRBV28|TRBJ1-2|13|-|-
TGTGCCAGCACCAGCGATACCTACTATGGCTACACCTTC
CASTSDTYYGYTF
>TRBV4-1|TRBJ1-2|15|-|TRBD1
TGCGCCAGCAGCCCAAATCTAGGACAGGGGTATGGCTACACCTTC
CASSPNLGQGYGYTF
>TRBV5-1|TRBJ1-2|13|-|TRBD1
TGCGCCAGCAGCGACCTGACAGGGAATGGCTACACCTTC
CASSDLTGNGYTF
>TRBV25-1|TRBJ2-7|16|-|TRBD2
TGTGCCAGCAGTGGCCGACCGGGACTAGCGTATTACGAGCAGTACTTC
CASSGRPGLAYYEQYF